The 12 T cell receptor beta chains given below trace back to one sample, sequenced in a study of graft-versus-host responses after intestinal transplantation. Assay used: immunoSEQ multiplex PCR; TCRdb lists only in-frame clones, some missing. The sample lists 8,000 to 9,500 clones, about 32% occurring once. The starting material was alloreactive CD4+ T cells from a mixed lymphocyte reaction culture, obtained before intestinal transplant. The subset was: CFSE-low proliferating T cells sorted from roughly six-day pre-transplant mixed lymphocyte reaction (GvH or HvG direction). The receptors stem from a human patient who received an intestinal transplant.

This clone is categorized as medium-sized (0.01 to 0.1%). V is TRBV4-1 and J is TRBJ1-2, with 9 bases that match TRBD1. Germline trimming cut 4 bases from V and 5 bases from J; bases unmatched to any gene: 2. The length of the CDR3 is 13 residues. CDR1 and CDR2 (germline): MGHRA, YSYEKL. CDR3 sequence (DNA): TGCGCCAGCAGCCCCGACAGGGGGTATGGCTACACCTTC. Encoded protein: CASSPDRGYGYTF.

For the CDR3, the DNA is TGTGCCAGCAGCTTAAGAAGCGGGGGGCGTCGGCCAGAGACCCAGTACTTC. Its translation: CASSLRSGGRRPETQYF. J is TRBJ2-5 and V is TRBV5-6, with 9 bases aligning to TRBD2. The germline V gene has CDR1 SGHDT and CDR2 YYEEEE. The CDR3 length is 17 residues. Trimming cost V 2 bases and J 4 bases; bases outside gene matches: 12.

The table lists this clone with a few counts. V is TRBV2 and J is TRBJ1-5; 7 nucleotides agree with TRBD1. Germline V gene lookup returns CDR1 SNHLY and CDR2 FYNNEI. Trimming removed 6 bases from V and 4 bases from J; junction bases left unmatched: 6. This CDR3 has 14 amino acids. The CDR3 region is CASRKTGSNQPQHF. CDR3 in DNA: TGTGCCAGCAGAAAGACAGGGTCAAATCAGCCCCAGCATTTT.

This clone was observed a handful of times. J is TRBJ1-3 and V is TRBV29-1; D not certain. The CDR3 runs to 12 residues. Germline V gene lookup returns CDR1 SQVTM and CDR2 ANQGSEA. The V gene lost 4 bases and the J gene lost 0 bases, with 4 bases spanning the gap. The CDR3 DNA sequence: TGCAGCGTTGGAGTCTCTGGAAACACCATATATTTT. Amino acids: CSVGVSGNTIYF.

In its sample, this clone is medium-sized. The chain has TRBV18 and TRBJ1-6; TRBD1 is a possible D gene (5 bases). In germline, CDR1 is KGHSH, CDR2 LQKENI. This CDR3 contains 14 residues. Trimming took 2 bases from V and 11 from J, leaving 13 bases between them. CDR3 region: CASSPGGRDPPLHF. For the CDR3, the DNA is TGTGCCAGCTCACCAGGAGGGAGGGACCCACCCCTCCACTTT.

The chain couples TRBV25-1 to TRBJ2-1; 7 bases line up with TRBD2. Trimming at V came to 4 bases and at J to 7 bases, leaving 13 bases not matched to a gene. Germline CDR1 MGHDK, CDR2 SYGVNS. The CDR3 sequence is 16 residues long. CDR3 region: CASSVPWGGRKNEQFF. As DNA, the CDR3 is TGTGCCAGCAGTGTCCCTTGGGGGGGACGTAAGAATGAGCAGTTCTTC.

Relative to its sample, this clone is medium-sized. The chain is built from TRBV9 and TRBJ1-2; 8 nucleotides line up with TRBD1. Germline trimming cut 0 bases from V and 4 bases from J; bases unmatched to any gene: 5. The CDR3 is 15 amino acids. CDR1 and CDR2 (germline): SGDLS, YYNGEE. The CDR3 loop is CASSVAAGGLYGYTF. CDR3 bases: TGTGCCAGCAGCGTAGCGGCAGGGGGCCTCTATGGCTACACCTTC.

The chain uses TRBV6-5 and TRBJ1-3; D is ambiguous. V gave up 0 bases and J gave up 8 bases, with 11 bases separating them. There are 14 residues in the CDR3. Germline lookup yields CDR1 MNHEY and CDR2 SVGAGI. Written as DNA, the CDR3 is TGTGCCAGCAGTTACTCGACGAGGGAGCACACCATATATTTT. Translating gives CASSYSTREHTIYF.

In its sample, this clone was seen once. The gene calls are TRBV2 and TRBJ2-3; 9 nucleotides agree with TRBD2. This CDR3 has 12 residues. V was pared by 7 bases and J by 5 bases, with 1 base of the junction left unmatched. Looked up from germline, CDR1 is SNHLY and CDR2 is FYNNEI. CDR3 in amino acids: CASIAGVDTQYF. The CDR3 DNA reads as TGTGCCAGCATAGCGGGAGTAGATACGCAGTATTTT.

This clone was seen a handful of times. The chain joins TRBV19 to TRBJ2-7, with D perhaps matching TRBD2 (6 bases). The germline CDR1 and CDR2 sequences are LNHDA and SQIVND (reference sequence). The CDR3 extends over 16 amino acids. The V and J ends lost 6 bases and 2 bases respectively, with 20 bases between them. The CDR3 region is CASSHALLAAPYEQYF. DNA of the CDR3: TGTGCCAGTAGCCATGCCTTACTAGCCGCGCCCTACGAGCAGTACTTC.

The genes are TRBV28 and TRBJ2-7; no reliable D call. Germline V lookup: CDR1 MDHEN, CDR2 SYDVKM. The CDR3 is 13 residues long. The V and J ends lost 6 bases and 5 bases respectively, with 14 bases between them. This CDR3 is CASSRLPLDEQYF. In DNA form, the CDR3 reads TGTGCCAGCAGCAGATTGCCCCTCGACGAGCAGTACTTC.

The genes are TRBV28 and TRBJ1-2, with 9 bases that match TRBD1. With 6 bases clipped from V and 11 bases from J, the junction kept 10 bases outside the gene matches. Per germline, CDR1 MDHEN and CDR2 SYDVKM. This CDR3 has 13 amino acids. The CDR3 DNA reads TGTGCCAGCAGCCAGGGACAGGGTCTTCGATACACCTTC. This codes for CASSQGQGLRYTF.